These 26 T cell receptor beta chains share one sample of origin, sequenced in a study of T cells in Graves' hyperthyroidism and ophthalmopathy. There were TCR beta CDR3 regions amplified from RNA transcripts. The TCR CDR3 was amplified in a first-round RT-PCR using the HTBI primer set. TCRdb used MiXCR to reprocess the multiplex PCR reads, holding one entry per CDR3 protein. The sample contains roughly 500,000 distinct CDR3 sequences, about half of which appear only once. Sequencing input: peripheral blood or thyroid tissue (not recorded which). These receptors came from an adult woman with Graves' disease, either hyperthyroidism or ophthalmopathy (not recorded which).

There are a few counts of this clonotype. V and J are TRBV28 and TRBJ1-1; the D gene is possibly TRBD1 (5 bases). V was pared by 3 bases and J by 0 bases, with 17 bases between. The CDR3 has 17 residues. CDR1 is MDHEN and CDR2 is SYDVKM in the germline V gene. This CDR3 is CASSFSRRDYMNTEAFF. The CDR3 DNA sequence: TGTGCCAGCAGTTTCTCCCGGCGGGACTACATGAACACTGAAGCTTTCTTT.

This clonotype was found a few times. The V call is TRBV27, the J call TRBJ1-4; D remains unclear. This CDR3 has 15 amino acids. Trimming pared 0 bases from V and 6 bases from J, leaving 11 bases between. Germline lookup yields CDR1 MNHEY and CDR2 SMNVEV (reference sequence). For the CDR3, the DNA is TGTGCCAGCAGTTTATCGTCGGCGTGGGATGAAAAACTGTTTTTT. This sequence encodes CASSLSSAWDEKLFF.

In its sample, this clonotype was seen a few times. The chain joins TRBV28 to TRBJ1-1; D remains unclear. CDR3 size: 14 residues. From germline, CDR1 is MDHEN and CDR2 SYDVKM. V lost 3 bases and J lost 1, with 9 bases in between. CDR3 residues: CASSFRLKNTEAFF. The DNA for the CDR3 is TGTGCCAGCAGTTTTAGGCTTAAGAACACTGAAGCTTTCTTT.

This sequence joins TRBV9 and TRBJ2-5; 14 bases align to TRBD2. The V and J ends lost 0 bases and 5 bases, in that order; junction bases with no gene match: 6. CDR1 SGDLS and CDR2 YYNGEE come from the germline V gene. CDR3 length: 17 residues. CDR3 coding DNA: TGTGCCAGCAGCGTAGCTCCCGGACTAGCGGGAGGTGAGACCCAGTACTTC. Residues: CASSVAPGLAGGETQYF.

CDR3 amino acids: CASSLPDSNYYEQYF. The CDR3 region has the DNA TGTGCCAGCAGTTTACCGGACAGCAACTACTACGAGCAGTACTTC. The J gene is TRBJ2-7, the V gene TRBV28; maybe TRBD1 (6 bases). The CDR3 has 15 amino acids. Trimming cost V 2 bases and J 3 bases, with 14 bases left between them. Germline values: CDR1 MDHEN, CDR2 SYDVKM.

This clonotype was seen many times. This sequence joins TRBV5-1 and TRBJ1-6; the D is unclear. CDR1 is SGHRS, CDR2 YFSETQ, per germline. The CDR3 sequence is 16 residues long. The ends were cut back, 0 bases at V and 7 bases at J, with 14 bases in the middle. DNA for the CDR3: TGCGCCAGCAGCTTGGTGTCGGAAAAGGACAATTCACCCCTCCACTTT. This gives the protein CASSLVSEKDNSPLHF.

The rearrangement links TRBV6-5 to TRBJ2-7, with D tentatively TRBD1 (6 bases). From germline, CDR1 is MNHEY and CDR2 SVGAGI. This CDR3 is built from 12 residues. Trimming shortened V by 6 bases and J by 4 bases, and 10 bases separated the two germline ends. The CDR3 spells CASSRGQYEQYF. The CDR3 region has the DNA TGTGCCAGCAGCAGAGGACAGTACGAGCAGTACTTC.

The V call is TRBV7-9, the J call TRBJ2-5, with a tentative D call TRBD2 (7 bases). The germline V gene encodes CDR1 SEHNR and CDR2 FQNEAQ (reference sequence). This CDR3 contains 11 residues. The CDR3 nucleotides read TGTGCTACCGGGGGGCTGGTGTCCCAGTACTTC. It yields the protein CATGGLVSQYF.

The CDR3 spells CSVEALGRGRETQYF. Here the CDR3 DNA reads TGCAGCGTTGAAGCGCTCGGCAGGGGTAGAGAGACCCAGTACTTC. The V call is TRBV29-1, the J call TRBJ2-5; tentatively, D is TRBD1 (6 bases). The CDR3 extends over 15 amino acids. The V gene lost 1 base and the J gene lost 4 bases, with 16 bases spanning the gap. Germline CDR1 is SQVTM and CDR2 is ANQGSEA.

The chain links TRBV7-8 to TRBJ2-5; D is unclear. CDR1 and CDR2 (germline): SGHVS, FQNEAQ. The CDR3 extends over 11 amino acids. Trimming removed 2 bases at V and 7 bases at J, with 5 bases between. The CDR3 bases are TGTGCCAGCAGCTTACTGGGGACCCAGTACTTC. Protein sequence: CASSLLGTQYF. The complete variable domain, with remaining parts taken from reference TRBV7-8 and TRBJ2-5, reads GAGVSQSPRYKVAKRGQDVALRCDPISGHVSLFWYQQALGQGPEFLTYFQNEAQLDKSGLPSDRFFAERPEGSVSTLKIQRTQQEDSAVYLCASSLLGTQYFGPGTRLLVL.

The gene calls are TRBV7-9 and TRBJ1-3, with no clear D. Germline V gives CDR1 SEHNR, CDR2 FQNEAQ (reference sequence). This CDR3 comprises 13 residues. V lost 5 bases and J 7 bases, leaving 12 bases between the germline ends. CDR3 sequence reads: CASSDTTLNTIYF. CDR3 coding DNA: TGTGCCAGCAGCGATACGACTCTGAACACCATATATTTT. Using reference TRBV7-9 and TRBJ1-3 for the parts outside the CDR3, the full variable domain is DTGVSQNPRHKITKRGQNVTFRCDPISEHNRLYWYRQTLGQGPEFLTYFQNEAQLEKSRLLSDRFSAERPKGSFSTLEIQRTEQGDSAMYLCASSDTTLNTIYFGEGSWLTVV.

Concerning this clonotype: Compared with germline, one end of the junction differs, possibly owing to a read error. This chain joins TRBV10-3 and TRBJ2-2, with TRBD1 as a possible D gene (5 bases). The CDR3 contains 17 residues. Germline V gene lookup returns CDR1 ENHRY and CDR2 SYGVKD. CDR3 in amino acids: CASSSGSQGTNTGELFF. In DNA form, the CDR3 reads TGTGCCAGCAGTTCTGGGTCCCAGGGTACGAACACCGGGGAGCTGTTTTTT.

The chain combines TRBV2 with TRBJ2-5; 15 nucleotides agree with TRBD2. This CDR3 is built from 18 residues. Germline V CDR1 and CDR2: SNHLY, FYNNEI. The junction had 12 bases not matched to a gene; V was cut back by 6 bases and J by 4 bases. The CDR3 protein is CASSPTGTSGRRGETQYF. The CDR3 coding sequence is TGTGCCAGCAGCCCCACCGGGACTAGCGGGAGGAGGGGAGAGACCCAGTACTTC.

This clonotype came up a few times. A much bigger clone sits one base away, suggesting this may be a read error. DNA for the CDR3: TGTGCCAGCAGCTCCAAGACAGAGAACACTGAAGCTTTCTTT. Amino acid sequence: CASSSKTENTEAFF. V usage is TRBV7-2 and J usage is TRBJ1-1; weak D call: TRBD1 (5 bases). Germline CDR1 reads SGHTA; CDR2 reads FQGNSA. Trimming left V 4 bases short and J 1 base short, with 10 bases between. This CDR3 region has 14 residues.

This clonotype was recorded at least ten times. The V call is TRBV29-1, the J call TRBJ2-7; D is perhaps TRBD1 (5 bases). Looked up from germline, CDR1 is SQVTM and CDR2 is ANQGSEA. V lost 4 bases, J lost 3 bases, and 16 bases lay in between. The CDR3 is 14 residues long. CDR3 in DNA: TGCAGCGTTGGTTCAGGCAGGGAAGGCTACGAGCAGTACTTC. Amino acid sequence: CSVGSGREGYEQYF.

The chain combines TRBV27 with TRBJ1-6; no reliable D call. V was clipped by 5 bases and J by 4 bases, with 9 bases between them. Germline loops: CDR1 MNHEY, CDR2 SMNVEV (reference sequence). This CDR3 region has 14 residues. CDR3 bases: TGTGCCAGCAGTATCGAGGGATATAATTCACCCCTCCACTTT. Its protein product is CASSIEGYNSPLHF.

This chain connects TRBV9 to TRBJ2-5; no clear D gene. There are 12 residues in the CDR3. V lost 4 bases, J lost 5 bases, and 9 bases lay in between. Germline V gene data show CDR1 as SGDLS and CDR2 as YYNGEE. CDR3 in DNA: TGTGCCAGCAGCTTATTTTTGGAGACCCAGTACTTC. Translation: CASSLFLETQYF. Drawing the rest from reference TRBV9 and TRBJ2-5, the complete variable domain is DSGVTQTPKHLITATGQRVTLRCSPRSGDLSVYWYQQSLDQGLQFLIQYYNGEERAKGNILERFSAQQFPDLHSELNLSSLELGDSALYFCASSLFLETQYFGPGTRLLVL.

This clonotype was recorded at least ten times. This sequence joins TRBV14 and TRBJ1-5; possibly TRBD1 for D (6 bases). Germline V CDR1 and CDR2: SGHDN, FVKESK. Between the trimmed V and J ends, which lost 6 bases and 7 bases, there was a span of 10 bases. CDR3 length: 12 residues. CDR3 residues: CASRQGEQPQHF. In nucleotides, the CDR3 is TGTGCCAGCAGACAGGGTGAGCAGCCCCAGCATTTT.

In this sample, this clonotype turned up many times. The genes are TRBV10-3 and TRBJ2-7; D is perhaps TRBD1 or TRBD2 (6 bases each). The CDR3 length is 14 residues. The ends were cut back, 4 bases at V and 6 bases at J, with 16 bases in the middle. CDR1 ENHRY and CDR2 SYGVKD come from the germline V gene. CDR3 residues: CAISGARGRSEQYF. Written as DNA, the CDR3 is TGTGCCATCAGTGGGGCGAGGGGGAGGTCCGAGCAGTACTTC.

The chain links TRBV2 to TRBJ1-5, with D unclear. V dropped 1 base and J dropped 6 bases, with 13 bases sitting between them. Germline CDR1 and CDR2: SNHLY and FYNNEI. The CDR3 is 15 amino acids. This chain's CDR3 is CASSEGRSGVQPQHF. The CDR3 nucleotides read TGTGCCAGCAGTGAAGGGCGGTCAGGAGTTCAGCCCCAGCATTTT.

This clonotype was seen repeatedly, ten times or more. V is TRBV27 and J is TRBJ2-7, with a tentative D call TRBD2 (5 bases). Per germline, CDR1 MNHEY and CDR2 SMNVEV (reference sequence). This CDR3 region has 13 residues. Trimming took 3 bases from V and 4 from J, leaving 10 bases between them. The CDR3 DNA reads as TGTGCCAGCAGTTTGAAGAGGGCATACGAGCAGTACTTC. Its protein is CASSLKRAYEQYF.

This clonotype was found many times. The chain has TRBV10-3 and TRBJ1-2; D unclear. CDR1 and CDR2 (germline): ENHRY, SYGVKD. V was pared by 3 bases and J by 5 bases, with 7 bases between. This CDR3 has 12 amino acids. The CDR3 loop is CAISDVGYGYTF. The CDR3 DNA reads TGTGCCATCAGTGATGTAGGTTATGGCTACACCTTC.

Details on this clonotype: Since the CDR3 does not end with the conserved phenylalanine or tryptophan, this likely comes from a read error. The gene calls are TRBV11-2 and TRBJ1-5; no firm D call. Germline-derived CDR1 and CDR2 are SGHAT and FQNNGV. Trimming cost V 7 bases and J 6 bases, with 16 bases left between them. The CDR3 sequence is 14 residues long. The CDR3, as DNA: TGTGCCAGCACCGATATACCCCTCGGTCAGCCCCAGCATCTT. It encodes CASTDIPLGQPQHL.

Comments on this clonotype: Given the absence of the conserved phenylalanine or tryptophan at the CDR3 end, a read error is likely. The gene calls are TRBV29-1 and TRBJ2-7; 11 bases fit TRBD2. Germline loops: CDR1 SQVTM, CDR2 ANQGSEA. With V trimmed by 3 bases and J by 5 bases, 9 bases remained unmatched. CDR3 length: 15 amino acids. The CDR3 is CSVEGPSGRMNEQYL. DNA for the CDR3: TGCAGCGTTGAGGGACCTAGCGGGAGGATGAACGAGCAGTACCTC.

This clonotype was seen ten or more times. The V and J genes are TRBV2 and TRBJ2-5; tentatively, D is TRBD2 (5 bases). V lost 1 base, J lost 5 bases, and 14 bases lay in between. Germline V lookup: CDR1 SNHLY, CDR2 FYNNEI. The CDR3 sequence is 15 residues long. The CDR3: CASSEVTSPGETQYF. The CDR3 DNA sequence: TGTGCCAGCAGTGAAGTAACGAGTCCGGGGGAGACCCAGTACTTC.

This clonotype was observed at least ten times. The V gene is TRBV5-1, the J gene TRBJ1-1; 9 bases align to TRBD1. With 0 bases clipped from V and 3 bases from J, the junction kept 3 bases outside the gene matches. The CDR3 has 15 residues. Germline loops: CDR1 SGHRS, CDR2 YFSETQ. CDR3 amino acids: CASSLDGTGYTEAFF. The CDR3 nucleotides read TGCGCCAGCAGCTTGGATGGGACAGGGTACACTGAAGCTTTCTTT.